Each of the 21 T cell receptor beta chains below was sequenced from the same sample in a study of blood T cell repertoires in COVID-19. Clones were read by immunoSEQ multiplex PCR, and TCRdb kept only the in-frame ones, dropping some. The sample contains roughly 62,000 clones, about 80% of which appear only once. Material for sequencing was peripheral blood. The receptors stem from a man older than 75 with COVID-19, enrolled during active disease.

The chain is built from TRBV2 and TRBJ2-3, with D possibly matching TRBD1 (5 bases). The V end was cut by 8 bases, the J end by 5 bases, with 11 bases between. This CDR3 is 12 amino acids long. Looked up from germline, CDR1 is SNHLY and CDR2 is FYNNEI. The CDR3 here is CASSPQVDTQYF. For the CDR3, the DNA is TGTGCCAGCTCCCCACAGGTAGATACGCAGTATTTT.

V gene TRBV7-2 combines with J gene TRBJ1-4, with a possible D match to TRBD1 (6 bases). The CDR3 loop spans 13 amino acids. CDR1 and CDR2 from the germline V gene are SGHTA and FQGNSA. V lost 8 bases and J 5 bases, leaving 12 bases between the germline ends. The CDR3: CASRTGSNEKLFF. The CDR3 nucleotides read TGTGCCAGCCGTACAGGGTCAAATGAAAAACTGTTTTTT.

The V call is TRBV5-5, the J call TRBJ2-1; 10 bases are shared with TRBD2. Trimming at V came to 3 bases and at J to 7 bases, leaving 13 bases not matched to a gene. Germline CDR1 is SGHKS and CDR2 is YYEKEE (reference sequence). CDR3 length equals 17 residues. The CDR3: CASSSSWTSGALNEQFF. The DNA for the CDR3 is TGTGCCAGCAGCTCATCTTGGACTAGCGGAGCGTTGAATGAGCAGTTCTTC.

The chain couples TRBV27 to TRBJ1-5; unclear D gene. Trimming removed 0 bases at V and 7 bases at J, with 22 bases between. The length of the CDR3 is 18 residues. Germline lookup yields CDR1 MNHEY and CDR2 SMNVEV (reference sequence). CDR3 protein: CASSLSRGEGPAAQPQHF. The CDR3 nucleotides are TGTGCCAGCAGTTTATCGAGAGGTGAGGGCCCCGCGGCCCAGCCCCAGCATTTT.

This clone was seen only a few times. This chain links TRBV12-3 or TRBV12-4 with TRBJ1-1; no clear D. The CDR3 is 13 amino acids. Trimming pared 5 bases from V and 1 base from J, leaving 8 bases between. The CDR3 here is CASSLDKNTEAFF. The CDR3 DNA reads as TGTGCCAGCAGTCTTGACAAGAACACTGAAGCTTTCTTT.

The J gene is TRBJ2-7, the V gene TRBV21-1; TRBD1 is taken as the D call from the table, unchecked against the DNA. TRBV21-1 is a known pseudogene. The CDR3 runs to 15 residues. CDR3 coding DNA: TGTGCCAGCAGCCCGGGCAGGGACAGGGGCCCCGAGCAGTACTTC. As protein: CASSPGRDRGPEQYF.

V usage is TRBV19 and J usage is TRBJ1-2, with 8 nucleotides matching TRBD1. V shed 7 bases and J 8 bases; nucleotides not matched to a gene: 9. Germline V gene sequence: CDR1 LNHDA, CDR2 SQIVND (reference sequence). The CDR3 length is 13 residues. In DNA form, the CDR3 reads TGTGCCAGTAACCCGGCGACAGGGGAGGGCTACACCTTC. Its protein product is CASNPATGEGYTF.

The rearrangement joins TRBV30 to TRBJ1-4; a possible D gene is TRBD1 (6 bases). This CDR3 spans 13 amino acids. CDR1 is GTSNPN and CDR2 is SVGIG in the germline V gene (reference sequence). Trimming pared 4 bases from V and 4 bases from J, leaving 10 bases between. CDR3 DNA sequence: TGTGCCTGGACGACAGGAAATAATGAAAAACTGTTTTTT. Translating gives CAWTTGNNEKLFF.

The chain carries TRBV6-5 and TRBJ2-7; 10 positions agree with TRBD1. Per the germline V gene, CDR1 is MNHEY and CDR2 is SVGAGI. V lost 2 bases to trimming and J lost 3 bases; unmatched junction nucleotides: 4. The length of the CDR3 is 15 residues. The CDR3 coding sequence is TGTGCCAGCAGTTACGGGGGACAGGGGTTCTACGAGCAGTACTTC. Its protein product is CASSYGGQGFYEQYF.

The CDR3 coding sequence is TGTGCCAGCAGCTTGAGGGACACTAATTTAGCTAACTATGGCTACACCTTC. This sequence encodes CASSLRDTNLANYGYTF. J is TRBJ1-2 and V is TRBV5-5; weak D call: TRBD1 (6 bases). This CDR3 is 17 amino acids long. Trimming pared 1 base from V and 0 bases from J, leaving 16 bases between. Germline V gene sequence: CDR1 SGHKS, CDR2 YYEKEE (reference sequence).

This clone is a singleton in its sample. This chain uses TRBV6-1 with TRBJ1-5; maybe TRBD1 (5 bases). The V gene lost 3 bases and the J gene lost 6 bases, with 12 bases spanning the gap. CDR3 length: 14 residues. Germline V gene lookup returns CDR1 MNHNS and CDR2 SASEGT. The CDR3 loop reads CASSDLRAVQPQHF. The CDR3 DNA reads TGTGCCAGCAGTGATCTCAGGGCTGTTCAGCCCCAGCATTTT.

The chain joins TRBV6-1 to TRBJ2-1, with 11 nucleotides matching TRBD2. The germline gives CDR1 MNHNS, CDR2 SASEGT. This CDR3 comprises 16 residues. The V gene end was trimmed by 4 bases and the J gene end by 6 bases; junction bases not matched to a gene: 8. This CDR3 reads CASSASTSGSPNEQFF. CDR3 nucleotides: TGTGCCAGCAGTGCCTCTACTAGCGGGAGTCCCAATGAGCAGTTCTTC.

The V gene is TRBV29-1, the J gene TRBJ2-1; D gene unclear. This CDR3 has 14 amino acids. V lost 3 bases and J lost 5, with 14 bases in between. Germline V gene sequence: CDR1 SQVTM, CDR2 ANQGSEA. As DNA, the CDR3 is TGCAGCGTTGAGTTATGGGCTTACAACAATGAGCAGTTCTTC. The encoded protein is CSVELWAYNNEQFF.

The V call is TRBV5-6, the J call TRBJ2-1; 8 bases align to TRBD2. Unmatched junction bases numbered 8, after V lost 1 base and J lost 2 bases. CDR1 SGHDT and CDR2 YYEEEE come from the germline V gene. The CDR3 spans 17 residues. CDR3 in amino acids: CASSLRLGAGAYNEQFF. In DNA form, the CDR3 reads TGTGCCAGCAGCTTGCGTCTCGGAGCGGGAGCCTACAATGAGCAGTTCTTC.

V gene TRBV3-1 (or the pseudogene TRBV3-2) combines with J gene TRBJ1-3, with 9 bases identical to TRBD1. Germline V gene lookup returns CDR1 LGHDT and CDR2 YNNKEL (reference sequence). The V and J ends lost 3 bases and 2 bases, in that order; junction bases with no gene match: 14. The CDR3 has 19 residues. This chain's CDR3 is CASSQAGTGKRKTGNTIYF. Here the CDR3 DNA reads TGTGCCAGCAGCCAGGCCGGGACAGGGAAAAGAAAGACTGGAAACACCATATATTTT.

This chain links TRBV4-1 with TRBJ1-4, with a possible D match to TRBD1 (5 bases). The CDR3 is made up of 16 amino acids. V gave up 6 bases and J gave up 3 bases, with 17 bases separating them. Germline CDR1 reads MGHRA; CDR2 reads YSYEKL. In DNA form, the CDR3 reads TGCGCCAGCAGGGAGGGGAGGAATGAGGCTAATGAAAAACTGTTTTTT. It encodes CASREGRNEANEKLFF.

The rearrangement uses TRBV19 and TRBJ1-3, with D perhaps matching TRBD1 (6 bases). The V gene lost 4 bases and the J gene lost 2 bases, with 12 bases spanning the gap. CDR3 length: 15 residues. Germline CDR1 LNHDA, CDR2 SQIVND (reference sequence). The chain's CDR3 is CASSNRDNAGNTIYF. CDR3 sequence (DNA): TGTGCCAGTAGTAACAGGGATAACGCTGGAAACACCATATATTTT.

The chain carries TRBV6-2 or TRBV6-3 and TRBJ1-6; D gene unclear. CDR3 length: 17 residues. V was trimmed by 0 bases and J by 10 bases, leaving 19 bases between them. Looked up from germline, CDR1 is MNHEY and CDR2 is SVGEGT. CDR3 sequence: CASSYSKTRGIESPLHF. Here the CDR3 DNA reads TGTGCCAGCAGTTACTCGAAGACGCGCGGGATAGAGTCACCCCTCCACTTT.

This sequence joins TRBV6-6 and TRBJ1-3; D may be TRBD1 (6 bases). V was shortened by 0 bases and J by 3 bases, with 9 bases between the two germline ends. The CDR3 sequence is 15 residues long. Germline loops: CDR1 MNHNY, CDR2 SVGAGI (reference sequence). CDR3 protein: CASSYSNRDGNTIYF. In nucleotides, the CDR3 is TGTGCCAGCAGTTACTCGAACAGGGATGGAAACACCATATATTTT.

This clone was counted once. The V call is TRBV9, the J call TRBJ1-2; D possibly corresponds to TRBD1 (6 bases). Germline lookup yields CDR1 SGDLS and CDR2 YYNGEE. With 2 bases removed from V and 2 bases from J, the gap between germline ends came to 10 bases. The CDR3 loop spans 14 amino acids. The DNA of the CDR3 is TGTGCCAGCAGCGTGGAGACAGGCAACTATGGCTACACCTTC. It specifies CASSVETGNYGYTF.

This chain joins TRBV19 and TRBJ1-6, with D perhaps TRBD1 (6 bases). V lost 5 bases, J lost 8 bases, and 13 bases lay in between. The CDR3 runs to 14 residues. Germline values: CDR1 LNHDA, CDR2 SQIVND (reference sequence). The CDR3 region is CASSSTGWDSPLHF. Here the CDR3 DNA reads TGTGCCAGTAGTTCGACAGGTTGGGATTCACCCCTCCACTTT.